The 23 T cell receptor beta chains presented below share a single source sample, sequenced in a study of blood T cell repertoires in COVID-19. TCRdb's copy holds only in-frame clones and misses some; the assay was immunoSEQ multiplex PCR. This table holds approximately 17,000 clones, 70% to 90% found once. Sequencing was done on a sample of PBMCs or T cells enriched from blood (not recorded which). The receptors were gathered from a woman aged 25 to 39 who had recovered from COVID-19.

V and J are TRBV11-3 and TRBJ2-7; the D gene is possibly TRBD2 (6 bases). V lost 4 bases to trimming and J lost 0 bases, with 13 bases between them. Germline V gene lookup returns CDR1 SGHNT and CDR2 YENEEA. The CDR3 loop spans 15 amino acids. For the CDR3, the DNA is TGTGCCAGCAGCTCTCGTGGTAGCGGCTCCTACGAGCAGTACTTC. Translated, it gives CASSSRGSGSYEQYF. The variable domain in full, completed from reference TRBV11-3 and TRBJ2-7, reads EAGVVQSPRYKIIEKKQPVAFWCNPISGHNTLYWYLQNLGQGPELLIRYENEEAVDDSQLPKDRFSAERLKGVDSTLKIQPAELGDSAVYLCASSSRGSGSYEQYFGPGTRLTVT.

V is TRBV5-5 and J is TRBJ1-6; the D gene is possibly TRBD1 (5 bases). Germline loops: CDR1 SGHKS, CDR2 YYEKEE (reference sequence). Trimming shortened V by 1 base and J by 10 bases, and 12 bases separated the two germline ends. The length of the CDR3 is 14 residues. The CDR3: CASSLKGPGSPLHF. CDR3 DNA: TGTGCCAGCAGCTTGAAAGGGCCAGGGTCACCCCTCCACTTT.

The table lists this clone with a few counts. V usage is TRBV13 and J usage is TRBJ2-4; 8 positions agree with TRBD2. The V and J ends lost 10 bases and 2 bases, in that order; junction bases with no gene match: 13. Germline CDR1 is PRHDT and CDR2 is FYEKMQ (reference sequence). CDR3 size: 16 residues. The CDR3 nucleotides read TGTGCCACCGTCGGGGGGGCCGAGTTATCCAAAAACATTCAGTACTTC. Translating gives CATVGGAELSKNIQYF.

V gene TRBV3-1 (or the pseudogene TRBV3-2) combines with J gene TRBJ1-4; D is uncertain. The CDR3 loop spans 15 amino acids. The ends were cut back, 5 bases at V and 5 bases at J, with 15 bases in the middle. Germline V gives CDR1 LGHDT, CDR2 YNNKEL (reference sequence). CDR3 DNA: TGTGCCAGCAGCTCACGGGGAGGGAGCAATGAAAAACTGTTTTTT. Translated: CASSSRGGSNEKLFF.

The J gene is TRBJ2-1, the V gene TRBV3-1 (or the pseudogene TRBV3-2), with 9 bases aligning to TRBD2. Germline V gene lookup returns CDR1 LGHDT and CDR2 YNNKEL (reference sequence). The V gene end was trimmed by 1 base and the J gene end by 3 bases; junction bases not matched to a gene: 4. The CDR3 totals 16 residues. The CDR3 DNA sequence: TGTGCCAGCAGCCAAGGGAGTAGCGGGGGCTACAATGAGCAGTTCTTC. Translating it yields CASSQGSSGGYNEQFF.

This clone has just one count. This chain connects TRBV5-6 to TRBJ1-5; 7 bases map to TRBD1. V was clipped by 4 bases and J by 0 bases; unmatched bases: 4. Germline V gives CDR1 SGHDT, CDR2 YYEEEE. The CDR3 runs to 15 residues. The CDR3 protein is CASSPGQDSNQPQHF. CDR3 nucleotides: TGTGCCAGCAGCCCTGGACAGGATAGCAATCAGCCCCAGCATTTT.

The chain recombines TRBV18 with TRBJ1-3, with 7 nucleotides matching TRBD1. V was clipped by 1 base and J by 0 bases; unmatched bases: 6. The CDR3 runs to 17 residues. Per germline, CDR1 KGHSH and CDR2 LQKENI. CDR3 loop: CASSPLNRGDSGNTIYF. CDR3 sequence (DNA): TGTGCCAGCTCACCACTAAACAGGGGTGACTCTGGAAACACCATATATTTT. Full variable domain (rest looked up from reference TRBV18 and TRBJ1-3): NAGVMQNPRHLVRRRGQEARLRCSPMKGHSHVYWYRQLPEEGLKFMVYLQKENIIDESGMPKERFSAEFPKEGPSILRIQQVVRGDSAAYFCASSPLNRGDSGNTIYFGEGSWLTVV.

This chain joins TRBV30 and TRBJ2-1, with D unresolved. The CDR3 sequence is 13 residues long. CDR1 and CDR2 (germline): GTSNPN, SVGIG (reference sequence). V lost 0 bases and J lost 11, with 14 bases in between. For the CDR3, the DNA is TGTGCCTGGAGTGTAATTGCCACTCCTAAGCAGTTCTTC. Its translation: CAWSVIATPKQFF.

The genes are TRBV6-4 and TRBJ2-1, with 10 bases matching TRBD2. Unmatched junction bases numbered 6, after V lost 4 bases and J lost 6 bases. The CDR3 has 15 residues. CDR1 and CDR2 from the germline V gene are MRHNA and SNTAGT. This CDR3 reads CASSVGLAGVNEQFF. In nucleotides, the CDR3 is TGTGCCAGCAGTGTTGGGCTAGCGGGGGTCAATGAGCAGTTCTTC.

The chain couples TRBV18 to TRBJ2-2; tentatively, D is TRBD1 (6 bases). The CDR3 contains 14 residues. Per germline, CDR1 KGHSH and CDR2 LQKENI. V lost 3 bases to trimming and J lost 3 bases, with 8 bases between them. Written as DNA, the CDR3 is TGTGCCAGCTCACCTCGGACAGACACCGGGGAGCTGTTTTTT. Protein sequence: CASSPRTDTGELFF.

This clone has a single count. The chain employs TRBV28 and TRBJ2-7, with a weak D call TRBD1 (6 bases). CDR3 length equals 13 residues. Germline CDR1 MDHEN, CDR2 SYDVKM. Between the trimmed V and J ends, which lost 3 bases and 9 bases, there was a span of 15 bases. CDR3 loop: CASSLRGTTRQYF. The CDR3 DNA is TGTGCCAGCAGTTTGAGGGGGACCACACGGCAGTACTTC.

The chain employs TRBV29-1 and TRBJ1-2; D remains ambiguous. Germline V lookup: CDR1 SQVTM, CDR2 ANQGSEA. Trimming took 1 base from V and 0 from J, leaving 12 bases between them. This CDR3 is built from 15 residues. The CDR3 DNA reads TGCAGCGTTGAAGGGTCACAGCAAACTAACTATGGCTACACCTTC. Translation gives CSVEGSQQTNYGYTF.

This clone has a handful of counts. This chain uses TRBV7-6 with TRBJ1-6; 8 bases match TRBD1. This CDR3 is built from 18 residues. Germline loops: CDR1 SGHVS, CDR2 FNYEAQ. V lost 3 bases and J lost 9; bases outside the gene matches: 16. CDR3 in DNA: TGTGCCAGCAGCTTCACAACCCCGACAGGGGAAATGATTTCACCCCTCCACTTT. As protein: CASSFTTPTGEMISPLHF.

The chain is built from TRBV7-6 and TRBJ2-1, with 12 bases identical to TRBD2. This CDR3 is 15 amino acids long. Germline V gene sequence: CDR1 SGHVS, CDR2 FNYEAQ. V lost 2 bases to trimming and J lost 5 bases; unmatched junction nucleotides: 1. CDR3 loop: CASSLRLAGDNEQFF. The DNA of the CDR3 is TGTGCCAGCAGCTTACGACTAGCGGGGGACAATGAGCAGTTCTTC. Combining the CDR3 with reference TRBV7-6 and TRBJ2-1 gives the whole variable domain GAGVSQSPRYKVTKRGQDVALRCDPISGHVSLYWYRQALGQGPEFLTYFNYEAQQDKSGLPNDRFSAERPEGSISTLTIQRTEQRDSAMYRCASSLRLAGDNEQFFGPGTRLTVL.

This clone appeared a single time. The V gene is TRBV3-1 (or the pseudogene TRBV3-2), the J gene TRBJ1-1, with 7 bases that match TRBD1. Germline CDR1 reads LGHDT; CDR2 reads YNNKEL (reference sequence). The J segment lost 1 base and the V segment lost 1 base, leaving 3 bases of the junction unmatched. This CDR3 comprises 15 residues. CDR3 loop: CASSQVPGGNTEAFF. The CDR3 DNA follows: TGTGCCAGCAGCCAAGTACCAGGGGGGAACACTGAAGCTTTCTTT.

CDR3 DNA: TGCGCCAGCAGTGACGGACAGGGCTATGGCTACACCTTC. Translation: CASSDGQGYGYTF. The V and J genes are TRBV10-2 and TRBJ1-2; 8 bases map to TRBD1. The CDR3 is 13 amino acids. CDR1 and CDR2 (germline): WSHSY, SAAADI. The V and J ends lost 3 bases and 4 bases, in that order; junction bases with no gene match: 1.

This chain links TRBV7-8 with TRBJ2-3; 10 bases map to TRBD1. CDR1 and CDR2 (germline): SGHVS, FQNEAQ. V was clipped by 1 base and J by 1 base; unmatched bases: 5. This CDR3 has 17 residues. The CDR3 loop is CASSLGAGTGGTDTQYF. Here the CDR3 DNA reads TGTGCCAGCAGCTTAGGTGCCGGGACAGGGGGCACAGATACGCAGTATTTT.

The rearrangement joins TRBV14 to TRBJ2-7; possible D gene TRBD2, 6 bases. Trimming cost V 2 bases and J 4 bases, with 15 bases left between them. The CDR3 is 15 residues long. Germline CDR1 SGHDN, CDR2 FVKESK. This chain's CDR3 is CASSQTWGDIYEQYF. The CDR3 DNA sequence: TGTGCCAGCAGCCAAACGTGGGGGGATATTTACGAGCAGTACTTC.

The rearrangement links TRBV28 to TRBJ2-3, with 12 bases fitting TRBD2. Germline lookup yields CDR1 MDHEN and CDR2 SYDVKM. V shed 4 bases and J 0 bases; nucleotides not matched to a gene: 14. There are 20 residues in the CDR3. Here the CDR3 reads CASSSFTGLAGHASTDTQYF. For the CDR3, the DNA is TGTGCCAGCAGTTCTTTTACGGGACTAGCGGGCCATGCTAGCACAGATACGCAGTATTTT.

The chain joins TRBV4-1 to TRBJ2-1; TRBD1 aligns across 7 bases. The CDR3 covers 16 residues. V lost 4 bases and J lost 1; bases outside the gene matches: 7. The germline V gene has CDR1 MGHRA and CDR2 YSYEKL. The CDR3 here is CASSRPPGGSYNEQFF. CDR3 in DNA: TGCGCCAGCAGCCGACCTCCAGGGGGTTCCTACAATGAGCAGTTCTTC.

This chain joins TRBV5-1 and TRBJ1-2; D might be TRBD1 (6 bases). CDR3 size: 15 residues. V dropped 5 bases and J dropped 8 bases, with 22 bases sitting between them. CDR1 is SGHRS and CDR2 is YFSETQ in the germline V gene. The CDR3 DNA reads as TGCGCCAGCAGGCCCGGGACGGGGGGGGCGTACGGCTACACCTTC. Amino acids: CASRPGTGGAYGYTF.

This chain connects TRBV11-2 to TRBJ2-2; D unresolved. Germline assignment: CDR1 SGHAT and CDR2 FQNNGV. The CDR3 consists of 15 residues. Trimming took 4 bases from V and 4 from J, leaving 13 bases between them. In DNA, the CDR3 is TGTGCCAGCAGCTGGTCAACAAGTTTCACCGGGGAGCTGTTTTTT. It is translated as CASSWSTSFTGELFF.

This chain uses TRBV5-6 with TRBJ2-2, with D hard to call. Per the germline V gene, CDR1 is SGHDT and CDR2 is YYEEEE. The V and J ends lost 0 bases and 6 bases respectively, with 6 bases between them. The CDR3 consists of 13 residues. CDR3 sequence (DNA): TGTGCCAGCAGCTTGGTCGTCTCCGGGGAGCTGTTTTTT. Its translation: CASSLVVSGELFF.